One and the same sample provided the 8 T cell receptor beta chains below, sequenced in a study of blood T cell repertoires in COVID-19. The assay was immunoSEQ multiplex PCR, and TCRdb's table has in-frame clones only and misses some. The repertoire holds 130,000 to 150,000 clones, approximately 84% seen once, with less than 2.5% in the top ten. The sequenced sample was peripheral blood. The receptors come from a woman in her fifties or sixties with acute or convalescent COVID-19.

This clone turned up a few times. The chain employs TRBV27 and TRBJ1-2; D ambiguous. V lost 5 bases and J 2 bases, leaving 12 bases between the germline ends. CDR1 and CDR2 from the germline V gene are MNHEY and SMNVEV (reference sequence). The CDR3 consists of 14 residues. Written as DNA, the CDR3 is TGTGCCAGCAGTGCCGCCCAGTTAAACTATGGCTACACCTTC. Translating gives CASSAAQLNYGYTF.

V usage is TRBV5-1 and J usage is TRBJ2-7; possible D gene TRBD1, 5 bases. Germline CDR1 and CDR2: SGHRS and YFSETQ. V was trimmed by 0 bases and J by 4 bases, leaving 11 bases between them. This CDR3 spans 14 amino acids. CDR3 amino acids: CASSLVSGRYEQYF. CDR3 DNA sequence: TGCGCCAGCAGCTTGGTATCAGGGCGGTACGAGCAGTACTTC.

The CDR3 protein is CASSQEVDGSNEQFF. In nucleotides, the CDR3 is TGTGCCAGCAGCCAAGAAGTAGACGGGAGCAATGAGCAGTTCTTC. This rearrangement joins TRBV4-2 to TRBJ2-1; D is possibly TRBD2 (6 bases). Looked up from germline, CDR1 is LGHNA and CDR2 is YNFKEQ. V gave up 0 bases and J gave up 6 bases, with 12 bases separating them. CDR3 length equals 15 residues.

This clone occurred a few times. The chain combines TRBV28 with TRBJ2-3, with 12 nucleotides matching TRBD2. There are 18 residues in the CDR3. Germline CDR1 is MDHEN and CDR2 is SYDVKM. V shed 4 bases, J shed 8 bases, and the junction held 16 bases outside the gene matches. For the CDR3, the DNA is TGTGCCAGCAGTTCCCAATTCCGGACTAGCGGGGAGGTAGGTACGCAGTATTTT. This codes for CASSSQFRTSGEVGTQYF.

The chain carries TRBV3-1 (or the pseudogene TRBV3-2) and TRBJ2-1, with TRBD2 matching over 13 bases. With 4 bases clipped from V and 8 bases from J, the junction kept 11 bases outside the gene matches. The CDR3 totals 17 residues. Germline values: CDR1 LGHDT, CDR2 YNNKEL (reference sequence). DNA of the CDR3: TGTGCCAGCAGCCCCCGACTAGCGGGAGGCCTCAACCATGAGCAGTTCTTC. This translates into CASSPRLAGGLNHEQFF.

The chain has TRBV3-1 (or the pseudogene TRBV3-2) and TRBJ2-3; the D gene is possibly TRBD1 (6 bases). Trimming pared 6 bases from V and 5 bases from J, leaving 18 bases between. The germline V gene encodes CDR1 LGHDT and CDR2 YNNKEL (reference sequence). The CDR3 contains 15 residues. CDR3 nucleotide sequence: TGTGCCAGCAGTAACACAGGGTTGGGTGGAGATACGCAGTATTTT. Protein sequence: CASSNTGLGGDTQYF.

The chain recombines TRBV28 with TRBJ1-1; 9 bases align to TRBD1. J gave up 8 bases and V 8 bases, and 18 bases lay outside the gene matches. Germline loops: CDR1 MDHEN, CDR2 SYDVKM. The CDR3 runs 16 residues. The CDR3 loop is CASGPNLWTGVGEAFF. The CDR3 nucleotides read TGTGCCAGCGGTCCCAACCTATGGACAGGGGTAGGAGAAGCTTTCTTT.

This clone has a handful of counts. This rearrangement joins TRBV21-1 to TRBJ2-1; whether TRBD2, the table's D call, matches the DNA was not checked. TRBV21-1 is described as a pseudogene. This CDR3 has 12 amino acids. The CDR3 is CASPTRRCEQFF. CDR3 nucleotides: TGTGCCAGCCCCACGAGGAGGTGTGAGCAGTTCTTC.